This TCR beta chain was identified during a study of blood T cell repertoires in COVID-19. Seattle participants joined during active infection and were tracked over time. V was clipped by 5 bases and J by 6 bases; unmatched bases: 7. The CDR3 contains 14 residues. Germline V CDR1 and CDR2: LNHDA, SQIVND (reference sequence). Original methodology: Counts of nucleated cells, estimated from reference gene primer amplification, were obtained. Libraries were prepared by immunoSEQ multiplex PCR; TCRdb keeps only in-frame clonotypes and omits some of them. V and J calls and clone size are copied from that table; D and trimming were computed from the DNA. This sample has some 180,000 clones; about four fifths occur once, and the top ten carry 11%.

The receptor comes from a woman in her thirties or forties with COVID-19, enrolled during active disease. Sequenced: peripheral blood. This chain uses TRBV19 with TRBJ1-2; TRBD1 aligns across 9 bases. The CDR3 DNA follows: TGTGCCAGTAGTCTCAGAGGACAGGGGAATGGCTACACCTTC. It is translated as CASSLRGQGNGYTF.